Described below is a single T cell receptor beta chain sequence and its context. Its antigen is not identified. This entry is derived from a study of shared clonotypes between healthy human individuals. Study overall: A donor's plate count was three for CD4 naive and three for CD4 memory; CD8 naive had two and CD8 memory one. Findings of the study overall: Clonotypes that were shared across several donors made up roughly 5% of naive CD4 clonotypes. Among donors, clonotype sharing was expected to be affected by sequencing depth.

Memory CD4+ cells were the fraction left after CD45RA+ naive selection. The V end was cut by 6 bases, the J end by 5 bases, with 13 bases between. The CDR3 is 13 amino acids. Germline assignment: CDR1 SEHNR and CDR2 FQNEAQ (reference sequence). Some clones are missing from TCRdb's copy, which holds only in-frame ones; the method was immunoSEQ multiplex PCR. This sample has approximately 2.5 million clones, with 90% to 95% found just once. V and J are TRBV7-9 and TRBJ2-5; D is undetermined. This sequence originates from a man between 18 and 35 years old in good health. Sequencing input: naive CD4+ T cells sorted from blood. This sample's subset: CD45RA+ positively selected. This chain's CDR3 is CASRTTPGETQYF. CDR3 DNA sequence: TGTGCCAGCAGGACGACTCCCGGCGAGACCCAGTACTTC.